These T cell receptor beta chains were read from a single sample in a study of blood T cell repertoires in COVID-19. Generated by immunoSEQ multiplex PCR, the TCRdb table keeps only in-frame clones and is missing some. Of 650,000 to 800,000 clones detected, 85% to 90% appear once; the ten largest clones hold approximately 0.3%. Material for sequencing was peripheral blood. The receptors come from a young woman with acute or convalescent COVID-19. The CDR3 runs from the conserved cysteine through the conserved F or W. D genes are given only for firm matches.

d_gene	j_gene	v_gene	CDR3aa	CDR3nt
NA	TRBJ2-4	TRBV10-3	CAISESRAQADIQYF	TGTGCCATCAGTGAGAGCAGGGCCCAGGCGGACATTCAGTACTTC
NA	TRBJ1-6	TRBV5-8	CASSLGEVSDSPLHF	TGTGCCAGCAGCTTGGGGGAGGTGTCGGATTCACCCCTCCACTTT
NA	TRBJ1-1	TRBV28	CASSERGRTEAFF	TGTGCCAGCAGTGAAAGGGGCAGGACTGAAGCTTTCTTT
NA	TRBJ2-4	TRBV10-3	CAISDAGLAKNIQYF	TGTGCCATCAGTGATGCGGGGCTAGCCAAAAACATTCAGTACTTC
TRBD1	TRBJ1-1	TRBV6-5	CASSYPLRTGKTEAFF	TGTGCCAGCAGTTACCCACTCCGGACAGGGAAGACTGAAGCTTTCTTT
NA	TRBJ1-5	TRBV4-2	CASSKGGGNQPQHF	TGTGCCAGCAGCAAAGGGGGGGGCAATCAGCCCCAGCATTTT
NA	TRBJ1-1	TRBV5-4	CASHADRTNTEAFF	TGTGCCAGCCACGCTGACAGGACGAACACTGAAGCTTTCTTT
TRBD1	TRBJ1-3	TRBV5-1	CASSASGTGSPRSGNTIYF	TGCGCCAGCAGCGCCTCCGGGACAGGAAGCCCGAGGTCGGGAAACACCATATATTTT
NA	TRBJ2-2	TRBV5-6	CASSHGTPPAGELFF	TGTGCCAGCAGCCATGGGACTCCACCCGCCGGGGAGCTGTTTTTT
NA	TRBJ1-2	TRBV9	CASSVMGGASGYTF	TGTGCCAGCAGCGTAATGGGAGGAGCGTCTGGCTACACCTTC
NA	TRBJ1-2	TRBV6-5	CATLLKIDTKHGYTF	TGTGCCACCCTCCTAAAGATCGACACGAAGCATGGCTACACCTTC
NA	TRBJ1-2	TRBV4-1	CASSQDGGQFYGYTF	TGCGCCAGCAGCCAAGACGGAGGTCAGTTCTATGGCTACACCTTC